This TCR beta chain was identified during a study of response to subunit inactivated influenza vaccine. As to this clonotype: Its specificity is unknown. One base away lies a much larger clone, so this may be a sequencing read error.

TCRdb processed the RT-PCR reads anew with MiXCR; each CDR3 protein has one entry. The sample includes about 520,000 distinct CDR3 sequences, 25% of them seen just once. Study conclusions and caveats: Every seasonal influenza vaccination brings in few new T cells, the authors suggested.

The material sequenced was CD4+ T cells sorted from PBMCs, taken roughly 5 days after vaccination. The TCR was taken from a middle-aged man who received an inactivated influenza vaccine.

In DNA form, the CDR3 reads TGCGCCAGCAGCTTCAGTAGCGGGAGTCAGAATTACGAGGAGTACTTC. Translated: CASSFSSGSQNYEEYF. The rearrangement links TRBV5-1 to TRBJ2-7; 9 nucleotides agree with TRBD2. This CDR3 has 16 residues. The V gene's germline CDR1 is SGHRS and CDR2 YFSETQ.